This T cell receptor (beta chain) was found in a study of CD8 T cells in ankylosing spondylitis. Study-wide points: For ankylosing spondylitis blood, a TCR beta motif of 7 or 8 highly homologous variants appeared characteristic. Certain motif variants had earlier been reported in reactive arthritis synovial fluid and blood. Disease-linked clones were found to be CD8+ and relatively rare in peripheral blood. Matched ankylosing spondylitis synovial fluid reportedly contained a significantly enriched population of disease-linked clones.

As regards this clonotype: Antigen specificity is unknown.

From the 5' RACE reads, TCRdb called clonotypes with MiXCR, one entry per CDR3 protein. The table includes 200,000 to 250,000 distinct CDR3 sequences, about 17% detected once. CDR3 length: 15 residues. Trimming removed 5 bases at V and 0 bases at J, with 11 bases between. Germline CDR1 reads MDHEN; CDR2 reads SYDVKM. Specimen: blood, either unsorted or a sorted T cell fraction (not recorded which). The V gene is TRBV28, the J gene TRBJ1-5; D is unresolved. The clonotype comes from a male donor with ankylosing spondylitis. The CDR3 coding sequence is TGTGCCAGCAGTCAATACCAGTATAGCAATCAGCCCCAGCATTTT. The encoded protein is CASSQYQYSNQPQHF.